This TCR beta chain is drawn from a study of CD8 T cells in Susac syndrome. Study outcomes and limitations: As the study acknowledged, the number of individuals in its TCR sequencing and HLA analysis was relatively small.

As controls, healthy donors matched for age and sex were used. Both CD4+ and CD8+ T cells were negatively isolated, and TEMRA cells underwent FACS enrichment. Notes on this clonotype: The target antigen is unknown. One end of the junction does not line up with germline, which may come from a read error.

The authors reverse transcribed about 0.5 to 1 ug RNA with random hexamers. TCR beta CDR3 was amplified by immunoSEQ multiplex PCR. This amplification extended across 54 Vbeta and 13 Jbeta segments. TCRdb redid the calling of the immunoSEQ multiplex PCR reads with MiXCR, one entry per CDR3 protein. The profile shows roughly 150,000 distinct CDR3 sequences, 90% to 95% of them singletons. Germline CDR1 SGHRS, CDR2 YFSETQ. The CDR3 contains 14 residues. This TCR was sampled from a human donor in good health. This chain connects TRBV5-1 to TRBJ2-7; D is possibly TRBD1 (5 bases). Source material: CD4+ T cells from PBMCs. The CDR3 DNA follows: TGCGCCAGCAGCTTGGAGCAGGGCTCCCACGAGCAGTACTTC. Amino acid sequence: CASSLEQGSHEQYF. Full variable domain (remainder filled in from reference TRBV5-1 and TRBJ2-7): KAGVTQTPRYLIKTRGQQVTLSCSPISGHRSVSWYQQTPGQGLQFLFEYFSETQRNKGNFPGRFSGRQFSNSRSEMNVSTLELGDSALYLCASSLEQGSHEQYFGPGTRLTVT.